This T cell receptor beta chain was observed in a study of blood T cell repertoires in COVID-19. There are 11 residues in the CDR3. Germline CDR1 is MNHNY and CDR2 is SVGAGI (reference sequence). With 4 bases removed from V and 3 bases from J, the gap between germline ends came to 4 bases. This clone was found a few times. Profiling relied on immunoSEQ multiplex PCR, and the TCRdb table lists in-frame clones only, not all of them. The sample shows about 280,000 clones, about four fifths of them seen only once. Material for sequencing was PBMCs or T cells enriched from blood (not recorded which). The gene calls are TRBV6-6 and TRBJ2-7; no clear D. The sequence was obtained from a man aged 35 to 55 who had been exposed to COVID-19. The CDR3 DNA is TGTGCCAGCAGTTTCGGCTACGAGCAGTACTTC. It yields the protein CASSFGYEQYF.